Below, 25 T cell receptor beta chains from the same sample are listed, as sequenced in a study of graft-versus-host responses after intestinal transplantation. Clones were sequenced by immunoSEQ multiplex PCR, and TCRdb holds only the in-frame ones, with some missing. Of tens of thousands of clones detected, about 60% appear once; the ten largest clones hold over 0.9%. The sample was alloreactive CD4+ T cells from a mixed lymphocyte reaction culture, taken before intestinal transplant. This sample's subset: CFSE-low proliferating T cells sorted from approximately six-day pre-transplant mixed lymphocyte reaction (GvH or HvG direction). The receptor set was obtained from a human patient who received an intestinal transplant.

The chain joins TRBV30 to TRBJ1-6, with TRBD1 identical over 8 bases. J lost 10 bases, V lost 2 bases, and 13 bases had no gene match. There are 16 residues in the CDR3. Germline lookup yields CDR1 GTSNPN and CDR2 SVGIG (reference sequence). DNA of the CDR3: TGTGCCTGGAGTCGGGGACAGGCTGCTAGGGGCTCACCCCTCCACTTT. Translation: CAWSRGQAARGSPLHF.

The rearrangement joins TRBV30 to TRBJ1-4; no definite D call. Germline CDR1 is GTSNPN and CDR2 is SVGIG (reference sequence). The germline V and J ends were trimmed by 2 bases and 0 bases, with 10 bases remaining between them. The CDR3 is 15 residues long. The chain's CDR3 is CAWSLLISTNEKLFF. Here the CDR3 DNA reads TGTGCCTGGAGTCTCCTAATTTCAACTAATGAAAAACTGTTTTTT.

Details on this clone: The sample carries other DNA sequences with the same CDR3. The V call is TRBV5-1, the J call TRBJ2-1, with TRBD2 matching 9 bases. CDR3 size: 15 residues. In germline, CDR1 is SGHRS, CDR2 YFSETQ. The trim removed 5 bases at V and 0 bases at J, leaving 3 bases unmatched. Written as DNA, the CDR3 is TGCGCCAGCAGTCCACTAGCGGGCTCCTACAATGAGCAGTTCTTC. Its translation: CASSPLAGSYNEQFF.

V gene TRBV27 combines with J gene TRBJ1-1; TRBD1 matches at 10 bases. Germline CDR1 is MNHEY and CDR2 is SMNVEV (reference sequence). The CDR3 is 18 amino acids. Trimming cost V 5 bases and J 0 bases; bases outside gene matches: 12. The CDR3 region has the DNA TGTGCCAGCAGTCCGCGACAGGGGGCGGGTAGAATGAACACTGAAGCTTTCTTT. Amino acids: CASSPRQGAGRMNTEAFF.

The chain is built from TRBV2 and TRBJ1-1; 11 bases line up with TRBD1. The CDR3 contains 13 residues. The germline CDR1 and CDR2 sequences are SNHLY and FYNNEI. J gave up 5 bases and V 6 bases, and 2 bases lay outside the gene matches. CDR3 nucleotides: TGTGCCAGCAGGGGACAGGGGGGGACTGAAGCTTTCTTT. Amino acids: CASRGQGGTEAFF.

This chain connects TRBV5-4 to TRBJ2-7; 13 bases are shared with TRBD2. The CDR3 has 16 amino acids. Germline CDR1 is SGHNT and CDR2 is YYREEE (reference sequence). V trimming: 0 bases; J trimming: 3 bases; junction bases outside the gene matches: 3. This CDR3 reads CASSLGGLAGYYEQYF. The CDR3 DNA reads TGTGCCAGCAGCTTGGGGGGACTAGCGGGATACTACGAGCAGTACTTC.

This clone was seen more than once but under ten times. The V gene is TRBV11-2, the J gene TRBJ2-3; 7 bases fit TRBD2. From germline, CDR1 is SGHAT and CDR2 FQNNGV. Trimming removed 6 bases from V and 4 bases from J; junction bases left unmatched: 10. The CDR3 has 15 residues. CDR3 in amino acids: CASSWVGGTPDTQYF. The CDR3 coding sequence is TGTGCCAGCAGTTGGGTGGGGGGGACCCCAGATACGCAGTATTTT.

The rearrangement joins TRBV23-1 to TRBJ1-1; 11 positions match TRBD1. TRBV23-1 is flagged as an ORF with uncertain function. Trimming took 0 bases from V and 3 from J; bases not matched to a gene: 3. The CDR3 has 16 residues. CDR3 sequence: CASSQSGDRGDTEAFF. The DNA for the CDR3 is TGCGCCAGCAGTCAATCGGGGGACAGGGGGGACACTGAAGCTTTCTTT.

The J gene is TRBJ2-3, the V gene TRBV19; 8 nucleotides line up with TRBD2. Unmatched junction bases numbered 7, after V lost 4 bases and J lost 1 base. The CDR3 has 16 amino acids. The V gene's germline CDR1 is LNHDA and CDR2 SQIVND (reference sequence). CDR3 sequence (DNA): TGTGCCAGTAGTAACGCAGCGGGGGAGGGCACAGATACGCAGTATTTT. Encoded protein: CASSNAAGEGTDTQYF.

The chain has TRBV5-4 and TRBJ2-3; possible D gene TRBD1, 5 bases. Per the germline V gene, CDR1 is SGHNT and CDR2 is YYREEE (reference sequence). V was shortened by 3 bases and J by 4 bases, with 24 bases between the two germline ends. The CDR3 spans 18 residues. The CDR3 bases are TGTGCCAGCAGCTCGGGCGCCTGGTGGGGCCTCCAGGCAGATACGCAGTATTTT. Its translation is CASSSGAWWGLQADTQYF.

This clone turned up a few times. The chain has TRBV30 and TRBJ2-1, with no clear D. This CDR3 spans 12 amino acids. CDR1 is GTSNPN, CDR2 SVGIG, per germline (reference sequence). Trimming pared 8 bases from V and 3 bases from J, leaving 11 bases between. CDR3 residues: CALETGYNEQFF. The CDR3 bases are TGTGCCCTGGAGACCGGCTACAATGAGCAGTTCTTC.

The gene calls are TRBV9 and TRBJ1-3, with D uncertain. V dropped 1 base and J dropped 1 base, with 9 bases sitting between them. The germline V gene has CDR1 SGDLS and CDR2 YYNGEE. The CDR3 is 15 amino acids. The DNA for the CDR3 is TGTGCCAGCAGCGTAAATTCGGGATCTGGAAACACCATATATTTT. This translates into CASSVNSGSGNTIYF.

The CDR3 region has the DNA TGTGCCACCAGCAGAGTCCCAACAGTCTCTGGAAACACCATATATTTT. It codes for CATSRVPTVSGNTIYF. V and J are TRBV15 and TRBJ1-3; D uncertain. CDR1 LNHNV and CDR2 YYDKDF come from the germline V gene (reference sequence). With 1 base removed from V and 0 bases from J, the gap between germline ends came to 10 bases. The CDR3 extends over 16 amino acids. Drawing the rest from reference TRBV15 and TRBJ1-3, the complete variable domain is DAMVIQNPRYQVTQFGKPVTLSCSQTLNHNVMYWYQQKSSQAPKLLFHYYDKDFNNEADTPDNFQSRRPNTSFCFLDIRSPGLGDTAMYLCATSRVPTVSGNTIYFGEGSWLTVV.

The chain has TRBV5-1 and TRBJ2-7; TRBD2 agrees at 7 bases. V trimming: 1 base; J trimming: 4 bases; junction bases outside the gene matches: 5. CDR3 length: 14 amino acids. From germline, CDR1 is SGHRS and CDR2 YFSETQ. Written as DNA, the CDR3 is TGCGCCAGCAGCTTGCGGGAGGCCCGATACGAGCAGTACTTC. Its protein is CASSLREARYEQYF.

Concerning this clone itself: Germline is not matched at one junction end, which may reflect a read error. V is TRBV18 and J is TRBJ2-5, with TRBD1 identical over 9 bases. This CDR3 is built from 16 residues. Germline CDR1 reads KGHSH; CDR2 reads LQKENI. CDR3 nucleotides: TGTGCCAGCACACCCAGAGAGGGACAGGGAGTAGAGACCCAGTACTTC. Translation gives CASTPREGQGVETQYF. Full variable domain (missing parts from reference TRBV18 and TRBJ2-5): NAGVMQNPRHLVRRRGQEARLRCSPMKGHSHVYWYRQLPEEGLKFMVYLQKENIIDESGMPKERFSAEFPKEGPSILRIQQVVRGDSAAYFCASTPREGQGVETQYFGPGTRLLVL.

This clone was found a few times. The CDR3 DNA reads as TGTGCCAGCAGCTTAGACAGACCCTCTGGAAACACCATATATTTT. Its protein product is CASSLDRPSGNTIYF. V gene TRBV7-9 combines with J gene TRBJ1-3; no firm D call. With 1 base removed from V and 0 bases from J, the gap between germline ends came to 7 bases. The CDR3 covers 15 residues. CDR1 is SEHNR, CDR2 FQNEAQ, per germline (reference sequence).

V usage is TRBV16 and J usage is TRBJ2-1; D remains ambiguous. The CDR3 spans 16 residues. V gave up 0 bases and J gave up 0 bases, with 9 bases separating them. Germline lookup yields CDR1 KGHSY and CDR2 FQNENV. The CDR3 here is CASSQSSRSSYNEQFF. The CDR3 DNA reads as TGTGCCAGCAGCCAATCTAGTCGTAGCTCCTACAATGAGCAGTTCTTC.

The V gene is TRBV4-2, the J gene TRBJ2-7; unclear D gene. CDR1 LGHNA and CDR2 YNFKEQ come from the germline V gene. The CDR3 runs 15 residues. Trimming removed 0 bases from V and 5 bases from J, with 14 bases in between. CDR3 bases: TGTGCCAGCAGCCAAGAGGCGGCGAGCCCTAACGAGCAGTACTTC. Its translation: CASSQEAASPNEQYF.

The chain recombines TRBV30 with TRBJ2-5, with TRBD2 matching over 8 bases. The DNA end favors TRBJ2-7, so the J call may be wrong. There are 17 residues in the CDR3. The germline gives CDR1 GTSNPN, CDR2 SVGIG (reference sequence). The CDR3 nucleotides read TGTGCCTGGAGTGTACGCGGACTAGCCGGGCCTCGCTACGAGCAGTACTTC. As protein: CAWSVRGLAGPRYEQYF.

The V gene is TRBV5-1, the J gene TRBJ2-3; 9 nucleotides match TRBD2. Germline V gives CDR1 SGHRS, CDR2 YFSETQ. V trimming: 0 bases; J trimming: 4 bases; junction bases outside the gene matches: 3. The CDR3 extends over 15 amino acids. The CDR3 spells CASSLGGLAADTQYF. CDR3 coding DNA: TGCGCCAGCAGCTTGGGGGGACTAGCTGCAGATACGCAGTATTTT.

The chain carries TRBV6-5 and TRBJ1-1; 7 bases line up with TRBD1. The V gene's germline CDR1 is MNHEY and CDR2 SVGAGI. This CDR3 is 14 amino acids long. After removal of 4 bases from V and 5 bases from J, the junction contained 7 bases not matched to a gene. The CDR3 DNA reads TGTGCCAGCAGTTCTCGAACAGGGGTTACTGAAGCTTTCTTT. It encodes CASSSRTGVTEAFF.

In its sample, this clone was seen a few times. This chain connects TRBV7-6 to TRBJ2-1, with TRBD2 matching 16 bases. The germline V gene encodes CDR1 SGHVS and CDR2 FNYEAQ. Trimming at V came to 5 bases and at J to 8 bases, leaving 6 bases not matched to a gene. CDR3 length equals 16 residues. The CDR3 region is CASSPGTSGRADEQFF. CDR3 bases: TGTGCCAGCAGCCCAGGGACTAGCGGGAGGGCCGATGAGCAGTTCTTC. Based on the CDR3 plus reference TRBV7-6 and TRBJ2-1, the full variable domain is GAGVSQSPRYKVTKRGQDVALRCDPISGHVSLYWYRQALGQGPEFLTYFNYEAQQDKSGLPNDRFSAERPEGSISTLTIQRTEQRDSAMYRCASSPGTSGRADEQFFGPGTRLTVL.

A few counts support this clone. The rearrangement uses TRBV6-5 and TRBJ1-6, with D unresolved. Between the trimmed V and J ends, which lost 6 bases and 3 bases, there was a span of 6 bases. Germline CDR1 reads MNHEY; CDR2 reads SVGAGI. This CDR3 has 13 amino acids. Here the CDR3 DNA reads TGTGCCAGCAGGGGGAGCTATAATTCACCCCTCCACTTT. Its translation: CASRGSYNSPLHF.

The rearrangement joins TRBV30 to TRBJ1-5; tentatively, D is TRBD1 (5 bases). This CDR3 spans 13 amino acids. Germline values: CDR1 GTSNPN, CDR2 SVGIG (reference sequence). Trimming pared 6 bases from V and 0 bases from J, leaving 9 bases between. The chain's CDR3 is CACGGYSNQPQHF. The CDR3 nucleotides are TGTGCCTGCGGGGGATATAGCAATCAGCCCCAGCATTTT. The variable domain in full, with the rest retrieved from reference TRBV30 and TRBJ1-5, is SQTIHQWPATLVQPVGSPLSLECTVEGTSNPNLYWYRQAAGRGLQLLFYSVGIGQISSEVPQNLSASRPQDRQFILSSKKLLLSDSGFYLCACGGYSNQPQHFGDGTRLSIL.

The genes are TRBV7-2 and TRBJ2-6; no clear D gene. This CDR3 region has 13 residues. Germline V CDR1 and CDR2: SGHTA, FQGNSA. V lost 5 bases, J lost 0 bases, and 2 bases lay in between. The CDR3 DNA reads as TGTGCCAGCAGCCGCTCTGGGGCCAACGTCCTGACTTTC. Translated, it gives CASSRSGANVLTF.